Presented here are 32 T cell receptor beta chains from one specimen sequenced in a study of CD8 T cells in ankylosing spondylitis. Findings and limits, study-wide: A TCR beta motif of several highly homologous variants appeared characteristic of ankylosing spondylitis blood.

The antigens for these receptors are not known. TCRdb passed the 5' RACE reads through MiXCR, listing each CDR3 protein once. This table holds 750,000 to 850,000 distinct CDR3 sequences, roughly 12% found once. Sequenced input: blood, either unsorted or a sorted T cell fraction (not recorded which). The receptors here all came from a male donor with ankylosing spondylitis.

This clonotype was seen a few times. CDR3 nucleotide sequence: TGTGCCATCGTAAGTGGGACAGGGGTTCAAATCTGGAACACTGAAGCTTTCTTT. Translation: CAIVSGTGVQIWNTEAFF. The rearrangement joins TRBV10-3 to TRBJ1-1; 10 bases match TRBD1. V shed 8 bases, J shed 1 base, and the junction held 16 bases outside the gene matches. This CDR3 contains 18 residues. Germline loops: CDR1 ENHRY, CDR2 SYGVKD.

This clonotype appeared many times. This chain joins TRBV29-1 and TRBJ2-7; 9 nucleotides agree with TRBD1. The V gene end was trimmed by 6 bases and the J gene end by 7 bases; junction bases not matched to a gene: 4. The CDR3 has 11 amino acids. Germline-derived CDR1 and CDR2 are SQVTM and ANQGSEA. The CDR3 sequence: CSVGDRGEQYF. In DNA, the CDR3 is TGCAGCGTGGGAGACAGGGGGGAGCAGTACTTC.

This clonotype was observed a few times. This chain links TRBV9 with TRBJ1-5; no clear D. Looked up from germline, CDR1 is SGDLS and CDR2 is YYNGEE. V lost 0 bases, J lost 7 bases, and 11 bases lay in between. The CDR3 extends over 14 amino acids. The CDR3 here is CASSVGQTGQPQHF. The CDR3 DNA follows: TGTGCCAGCAGCGTAGGCCAGACGGGCCAGCCCCAGCATTTT.

CDR3 nucleotide sequence: TGCGCCAGCAGTGAGAACAGCGGGAGATACAATGAGCAGTTCTTC. The encoded protein is CASSENSGRYNEQFF. The J gene is TRBJ2-1, the V gene TRBV10-1; 8 nucleotides match TRBD2. This CDR3 region has 15 residues. The J segment lost 4 bases and the V segment lost 2 bases, leaving 4 bases of the junction unmatched. Germline V gene sequence: CDR1 WNHNN, CDR2 SYGVQD (reference sequence).

This clonotype has just a few counts. The V call is TRBV5-1, the J call TRBJ1-1; a possible D gene is TRBD1 (5 bases). Germline loops: CDR1 SGHRS, CDR2 YFSETQ. V was clipped by 2 bases and J by 6 bases, with 11 bases between them. This CDR3 has 13 residues. The CDR3 loop is CASSFGADPEAFF. In nucleotides, the CDR3 is TGCGCCAGCAGCTTTGGGGCGGACCCTGAAGCTTTCTTT.

V gene TRBV6-1 combines with J gene TRBJ2-1, with 8 positions matching TRBD1. The CDR3 loop spans 14 amino acids. The J segment lost 7 bases and the V segment lost 6 bases, leaving 8 bases of the junction unmatched. The germline V gene encodes CDR1 MNHNS and CDR2 SASEGT. CDR3 in DNA: TGTGCCAGCAGGGAGGGACAGGCGCGGAATGAGCAGTTCTTC. This translates into CASREGQARNEQFF.

Here the CDR3 reads CTSGDLKVDTQYF. The CDR3 region has the DNA TGTACTAGTGGGGATCTTAAGGTAGATACGCAGTATTTT. The chain employs TRBV12-3 or TRBV12-4 and TRBJ2-3; possible D gene TRBD2, 5 bases. CDR3 length: 13 residues.

The chain links TRBV15 to TRBJ2-5; perhaps D is TRBD1 or TRBD2 (5 bases each). The germline CDR1 and CDR2 sequences are LNHNV and YYDKDF (reference sequence). The CDR3 spans 14 residues. Trimming removed 0 bases from V and 6 bases from J, with 11 bases in between. As DNA, the CDR3 is TGTGCCACCAGCAGAGACAGGGACGTGAAGACCCAGTACTTC. Encoded protein: CATSRDRDVKTQYF.

This clonotype was detected only a few times. The rearrangement links TRBV12-3 or TRBV12-4 to TRBJ2-7, with TRBD1 matching 10 bases. Germline trimming cut 4 bases from V and 5 bases from J; bases unmatched to any gene: 5. This CDR3 region has 14 residues. CDR3 region: CASSSGQGNHEQYF. For the CDR3, the DNA is TGTGCCAGCAGTTCGGGACAGGGGAACCACGAGCAGTACTTC.

The chain is built from TRBV9 and TRBJ2-5; 15 bases fit TRBD2. The V gene's germline CDR1 is SGDLS and CDR2 YYNGEE. CDR3 length equals 17 residues. The V gene end was trimmed by 2 bases and the J gene end by 2 bases; junction bases not matched to a gene: 4. The CDR3 loop is CASSVLGLAGGQETQYF. CDR3 sequence (DNA): TGTGCCAGCAGCGTGCTCGGACTAGCGGGGGGGCAAGAGACCCAGTACTTC.

At least ten counts were recorded for this clonotype. The chain couples TRBV5-1 to TRBJ1-1; the D is unclear. The CDR3 runs to 13 residues. The germline V gene has CDR1 SGHRS and CDR2 YFSETQ. Trimming removed 1 base at V and 7 bases at J, with 11 bases between. In nucleotides, the CDR3 is TGCGCCAGCAGCTTGAGTAGTGGATATGAAGCTTTCTTT. Protein: CASSLSSGYEAFF. The full variable domain, in which reference TRBV5-1 and TRBJ1-1 provide the parts outside the CDR3, is KAGVTQTPRYLIKTRGQQVTLSCSPISGHRSVSWYQQTPGQGLQFLFEYFSETQRNKGNFPGRFSGRQFSNSRSEMNVSTLELGDSALYLCASSLSSGYEAFFGQGTRLTVV.

This clonotype was seen at least ten times. The V gene is TRBV4-2, the J gene TRBJ2-7, with D unresolved. Between the trimmed V and J ends, which lost 0 bases and 4 bases, there was a span of 4 bases. The CDR3 runs 12 residues. Germline CDR1 reads LGHNA; CDR2 reads YNFKEQ. The CDR3 DNA follows: TGTGCCAGCAGCCAAGACTTGTACGAGCAGTACTTC. This encodes CASSQDLYEQYF.

The J gene is TRBJ1-2, the V gene TRBV15, with 7 bases fitting TRBD1. The germline CDR1 and CDR2 sequences are LNHNV and YYDKDF (reference sequence). The CDR3 totals 15 residues. Trimming removed 0 bases from V and 2 bases from J; junction bases left unmatched: 3. DNA for the CDR3: TGTGCCACCAGCAGAGATCCGGACAGGAACTATGGCTACACCTTC. The encoded protein is CATSRDPDRNYGYTF.

This clonotype was picked up a small number of times. The J gene is TRBJ2-2, the V gene TRBV9; D is perhaps TRBD1 or TRBD2 (6 bases each). Germline CDR1 SGDLS, CDR2 YYNGEE. Trimming removed 0 bases from V and 4 bases from J, with 10 bases in between. The CDR3 consists of 15 residues. CDR3 sequence reads: CASSVVGGPTGELFF. For the CDR3, the DNA is TGTGCCAGCAGCGTAGTAGGGGGGCCCACCGGGGAGCTGTTTTTT.

This clonotype has just a few counts. The V call is TRBV6-2 or TRBV6-3, the J call TRBJ2-7, with a tentative D call TRBD2 (6 bases). This CDR3 contains 16 residues. V was shortened by 2 bases and J by 0 bases, with 14 bases between the two germline ends. Per germline, CDR1 MNHEY and CDR2 SVGEGT. CDR3 in DNA: TGTGCCAGCAGTTACGGTGGACGGGAGATCTCCTACGAGCAGTACTTC. It yields the protein CASSYGGREISYEQYF.

This clonotype was observed a handful of times. CDR3 nucleotides: TGTGCCAGCACCAGGCAGGACAGCTCCTACGAGCAGTACTTC. Its translation is CASTRQDSSYEQYF. The chain joins TRBV7-8 to TRBJ2-7; possible D gene TRBD1, 6 bases. Germline CDR1 and CDR2: SGHVS and FQNEAQ. Trimming stripped 7 bases from V and 0 bases from J, with 13 bases between. This CDR3 has 14 amino acids.

This chain links TRBV11-2 with TRBJ2-3; the match to TRBD1 covers 7 bases. CDR1 and CDR2 (germline): SGHAT, FQNNGV. This CDR3 is built from 16 residues. V shed 0 bases, J shed 2 bases, and the junction held 5 bases outside the gene matches. This CDR3 reads CASSLEEDRFTDTQYF. Here the CDR3 DNA reads TGTGCCAGCAGCTTAGAGGAGGACAGGTTCACAGATACGCAGTATTTT.

The chain carries TRBV9 and TRBJ1-1, with D perhaps TRBD1 (5 bases). Deletions cut 3 bases from V and 4 bases from J, with 10 bases between. This CDR3 comprises 13 residues. From germline, CDR1 is SGDLS and CDR2 YYNGEE. CDR3 amino acids: CASSEQVGTEAFF. The CDR3 DNA follows: TGTGCCAGCAGCGAACAGGTTGGCACTGAAGCTTTCTTT.

In this sample, this clonotype turned up many times. The chain has TRBV7-2 and TRBJ2-2, with D possibly matching TRBD2 (6 bases). The CDR3 is 15 amino acids. The V gene lost 5 bases and the J gene lost 5 bases, with 15 bases spanning the gap. Germline V gives CDR1 SGHTA, CDR2 FQGNSA. CDR3 bases: TGTGCCAGCAGCATGCGGGGTCTAGTGACCGGGGAGCTGTTTTTT. Its protein product is CASSMRGLVTGELFF.

This clonotype was detected ten times or more. The V and J genes are TRBV12-3 or TRBV12-4 and TRBJ1-1; D gene uncertain. This CDR3 contains 10 residues. Trimming left V 3 bases short and J 5 bases short, with 1 base between. The CDR3 DNA reads TGTGCCAGCAGTTTGACTGAAGCTTTCTTT. Its translation: CASSLTEAFF.

This clonotype has just a few counts. This chain joins TRBV5-6 and TRBJ1-3; D possibly corresponds to TRBD1 (6 bases). The germline gives CDR1 SGHDT, CDR2 YYEEEE. Trimming shortened V by 4 bases and J by 8 bases, and 25 bases separated the two germline ends. The CDR3 is made up of 17 amino acids. The DNA for the CDR3 is TGTGCCAGCAGCCACGGTGGGATGAGGGGGTCCATAGACACCATATATTTT. Translation gives CASSHGGMRGSIDTIYF.

This clonotype was recorded at least ten times. The gene calls are TRBV6-2 or TRBV6-3 and TRBJ2-7; 9 bases agree with TRBD2. Germline V gives CDR1 MNHEY, CDR2 SVGEGT. The J segment lost 3 bases and the V segment lost 6 bases, leaving 9 bases of the junction unmatched. The CDR3 has 15 amino acids. Here the CDR3 reads CASRPYIAGVYEQYF. The DNA of the CDR3 is TGTGCCAGCAGACCCTATATAGCGGGAGTCTACGAGCAGTACTTC.

In this sample, this clonotype turned up many times. The genes are TRBV7-9 and TRBJ2-3; 12 bases line up with TRBD2. This CDR3 comprises 16 residues. CDR1 is SEHNR and CDR2 is FQNEAQ in the germline V gene (reference sequence). The J segment lost 5 bases and the V segment lost 3 bases, leaving 6 bases of the junction unmatched. CDR3 nucleotides: TGTGCCAGCAGCTTTCGACTAGCGGGGGCTGGAGATACGCAGTATTTT. As protein: CASSFRLAGAGDTQYF.

The CDR3 bases are TGCAGTGCTAAACAGGGGGCGGACACTGAAGCTTTCTTT. Translation: CSAKQGADTEAFF. J is TRBJ1-1 and V is TRBV20-1; 9 bases are a match to TRBD1. The CDR3 is 13 residues long. V was pared by 4 bases and J by 3 bases, with 3 bases of the junction left unmatched. Germline V CDR1 and CDR2: DFQATT, SNEGSKA (reference sequence).

This chain connects TRBV20-1 to TRBJ2-5, with a tentative D call TRBD1 (6 bases). The V end was cut by 6 bases, the J end by 7 bases, with 15 bases between. Germline-derived CDR1 and CDR2 are DFQATT and SNEGSKA (reference sequence). The length of the CDR3 is 12 residues. CDR3 loop: CSAGTTAGTQYF. DNA for the CDR3: TGCAGTGCCGGGACAACGGCAGGGACCCAGTACTTC.

This sequence joins TRBV12-3 or TRBV12-4 and TRBJ2-5; no definite D call. The CDR3 has 13 residues. Trimming removed 3 bases from V and 2 bases from J, with 7 bases in between. The CDR3 region has the DNA TGTGCCAGCAGTTTTCAAGCGCAAGAGACCCAGTACTTC. Translation: CASSFQAQETQYF.

This clonotype was detected only a few times. This chain connects TRBV20-1 to TRBJ1-1; TRBD1 is a possible D gene (6 bases). The germline CDR1 and CDR2 sequences are DFQATT and SNEGSKA (reference sequence). V lost 5 bases and J lost 0, with 19 bases in between. CDR3 length: 16 residues. The CDR3 DNA is TGCAGTGCTTACAGACCAGGGGTTAGGGTGAACACTGAAGCTTTCTTT. Encoded protein: CSAYRPGVRVNTEAFF.

The table lists this clonotype with a few counts. The rearrangement uses TRBV20-1 and TRBJ1-2, with TRBD1 as a possible D gene (6 bases). Germline V gene sequence: CDR1 DFQATT, CDR2 SNEGSKA (reference sequence). This CDR3 region has 17 residues. Trimming removed 0 bases from V and 3 bases from J, with 20 bases in between. The CDR3 protein is CSARERGVGGSDYGYTF. As DNA, the CDR3 is TGCAGTGCTAGAGAGAGAGGCGTAGGGGGTTCGGACTATGGCTACACCTTC.

Regarding this clonotype: A read error may explain this, as a much larger clone is one base away. The chain carries TRBV5-1 and TRBJ2-7; D could derive from TRBD1 or TRBD2 (5 bases each). Trimming removed 5 bases at V and 5 bases at J, with 11 bases between. Germline V gene lookup returns CDR1 SGHRS and CDR2 YFSETQ. This CDR3 is built from 12 residues. The CDR3 coding sequence is TGCGCCAGCAGTTTCCGGGACGACGAGCAGTACTTC. Translated, it gives CASSFRDDEQYF.

The CDR3 region has the DNA TGTGCCAGCAGCTTAAAACCCGGGACAGGGGGCGCGGACTATGGCTACACCTTC. Its translation is CASSLKPGTGGADYGYTF. The gene calls are TRBV7-6 and TRBJ1-2; 12 nucleotides match TRBD1. From germline, CDR1 is SGHVS and CDR2 FNYEAQ. The CDR3 has 18 residues. Unmatched junction bases numbered 10, after V lost 2 bases and J lost 3 bases.

V usage is TRBV29-1 and J usage is TRBJ2-1; perhaps TRBD1 as D (6 bases). This CDR3 has 14 residues. Trimming shortened V by 6 bases and J by 5 bases, and 17 bases separated the two germline ends. The germline V gene has CDR1 SQVTM and CDR2 ANQGSEA. The CDR3 coding sequence is TGCAGCGTCTCGGTTGGACAGATAGACAATGAGCAGTTCTTC. As protein: CSVSVGQIDNEQFF.

The sample holds a few counts of this clonotype. The chain links TRBV20-1 to TRBJ2-3; the D is unclear. Looked up from germline, CDR1 is DFQATT and CDR2 is SNEGSKA (reference sequence). CDR3 length: 13 residues. V was shortened by 3 bases and J by 5 bases, with 12 bases between the two germline ends. The CDR3 loop reads CSARSENGDTQYF. In nucleotides, the CDR3 is TGCAGTGCTAGGTCCGAGAATGGAGATACGCAGTATTTT.